Shown below are 2 T cell receptor beta chains from a single sample sequenced in a study of blood T cell repertoires in COVID-19. The method was immunoSEQ multiplex PCR; TCRdb's version includes in-frame clones alone and lacks a portion of them. This sample has 50,000 to 70,000 clones; around 84% occur once, and the top ten carry approximately 7%. The sequenced material came from peripheral blood. These receptors all stem from a man aged 50 to 60 with active COVID-19.

The genes are TRBV30 and TRBJ1-5, with D possibly being TRBD1 (6 bases). This CDR3 contains 12 residues. V lost 0 bases and J lost 6, with 6 bases in between. From germline, CDR1 is GTSNPN and CDR2 SVGIG (reference sequence). The CDR3, as DNA: TGTGCCTGGAGTGTACAGGGTCAGCCCCAGCATTTT. It translates to CAWSVQGQPQHF.

The CDR3 loop is CASSQFSQGDTIYF. The CDR3 nucleotides are TGTGCCAGCAGCCAATTCTCACAGGGGGACACCATATATTTT. This chain links TRBV16 with TRBJ1-3, with 8 bases identical to TRBD1. The CDR3 totals 14 residues. With V trimmed by 1 base and J by 8 bases, 4 bases remained unmatched. CDR1 is KGHSY and CDR2 is FQNENV in the germline V gene.